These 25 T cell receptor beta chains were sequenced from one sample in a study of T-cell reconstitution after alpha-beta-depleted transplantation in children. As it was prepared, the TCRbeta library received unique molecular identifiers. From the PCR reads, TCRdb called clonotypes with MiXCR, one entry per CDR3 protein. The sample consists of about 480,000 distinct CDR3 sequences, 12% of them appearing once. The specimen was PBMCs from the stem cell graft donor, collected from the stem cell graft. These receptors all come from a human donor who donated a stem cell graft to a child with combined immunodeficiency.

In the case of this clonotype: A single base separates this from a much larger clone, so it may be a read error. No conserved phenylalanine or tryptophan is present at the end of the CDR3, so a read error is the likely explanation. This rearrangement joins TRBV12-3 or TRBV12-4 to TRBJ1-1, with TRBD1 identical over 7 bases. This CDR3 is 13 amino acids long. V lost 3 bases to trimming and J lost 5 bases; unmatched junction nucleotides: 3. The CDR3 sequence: CASSLTGRTEAFY. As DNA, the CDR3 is TGTGCCAGCAGTTTGACAGGGAGGACTGAAGCTTTCTAT.

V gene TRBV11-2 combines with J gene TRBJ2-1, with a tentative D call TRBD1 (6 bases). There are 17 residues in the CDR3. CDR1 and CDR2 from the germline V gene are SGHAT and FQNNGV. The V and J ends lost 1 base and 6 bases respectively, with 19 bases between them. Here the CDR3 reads CASSLVLTGHLSNEQFF. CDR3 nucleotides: TGTGCCAGCAGCTTAGTCCTGACGGGACACCTCAGCAATGAGCAGTTCTTC.

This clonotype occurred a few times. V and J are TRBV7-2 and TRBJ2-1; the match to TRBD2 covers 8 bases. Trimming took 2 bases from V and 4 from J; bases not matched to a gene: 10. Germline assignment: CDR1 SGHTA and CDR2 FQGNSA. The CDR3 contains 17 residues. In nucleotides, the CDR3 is TGTGCCAGCAGCTTAAGTTGGGGTCGGGGGGGTTACAATGAGCAGTTCTTC. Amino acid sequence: CASSLSWGRGGYNEQFF.

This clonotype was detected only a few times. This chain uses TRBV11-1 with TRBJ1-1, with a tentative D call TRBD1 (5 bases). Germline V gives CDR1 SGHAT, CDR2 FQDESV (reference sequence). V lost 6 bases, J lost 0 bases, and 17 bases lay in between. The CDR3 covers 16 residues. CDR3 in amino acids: CASSWVVPGMNTEAFF. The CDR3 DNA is TGTGCCAGCAGTTGGGTAGTGCCAGGGATGAACACTGAAGCTTTCTTT.

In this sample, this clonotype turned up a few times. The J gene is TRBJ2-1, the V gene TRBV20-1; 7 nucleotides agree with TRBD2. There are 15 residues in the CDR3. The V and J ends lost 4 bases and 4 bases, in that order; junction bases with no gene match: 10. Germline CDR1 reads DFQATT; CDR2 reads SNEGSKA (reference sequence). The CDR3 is CSAKARDYPYNEQFF. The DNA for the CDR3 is TGCAGTGCTAAAGCTCGGGACTATCCTTACAATGAGCAGTTCTTC.

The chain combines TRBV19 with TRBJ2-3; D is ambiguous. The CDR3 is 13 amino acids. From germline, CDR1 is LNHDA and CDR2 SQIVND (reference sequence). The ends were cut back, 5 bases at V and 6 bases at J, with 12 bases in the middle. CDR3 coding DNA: TGTGCCAGTAGTGAGGATAGCAGTGATACGCAGTATTTT. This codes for CASSEDSSDTQYF.

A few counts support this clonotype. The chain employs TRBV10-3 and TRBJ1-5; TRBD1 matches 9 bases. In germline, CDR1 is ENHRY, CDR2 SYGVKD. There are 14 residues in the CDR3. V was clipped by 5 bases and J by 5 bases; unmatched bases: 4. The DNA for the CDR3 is TGTGCCATCAGTTCCACAGGGGGCGATCAGCCCCAGCATTTT. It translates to CAISSTGGDQPQHF.

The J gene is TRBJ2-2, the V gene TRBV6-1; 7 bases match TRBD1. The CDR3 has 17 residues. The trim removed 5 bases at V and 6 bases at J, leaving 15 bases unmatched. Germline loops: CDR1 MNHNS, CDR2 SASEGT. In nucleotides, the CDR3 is TGTGCCAGCAGTCGGACTTCAGGGGGAGTTGAATCCGGGGAGCTGTTTTTT. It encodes CASSRTSGGVESGELFF.

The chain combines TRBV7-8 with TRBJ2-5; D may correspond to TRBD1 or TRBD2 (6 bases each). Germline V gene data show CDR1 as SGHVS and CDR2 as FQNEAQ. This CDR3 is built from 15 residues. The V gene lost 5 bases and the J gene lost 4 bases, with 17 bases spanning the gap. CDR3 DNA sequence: TGTGCCAGCAGCCTTTTAGGGGGGCGCCGAGAGACCCAGTACTTC. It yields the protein CASSLLGGRRETQYF.

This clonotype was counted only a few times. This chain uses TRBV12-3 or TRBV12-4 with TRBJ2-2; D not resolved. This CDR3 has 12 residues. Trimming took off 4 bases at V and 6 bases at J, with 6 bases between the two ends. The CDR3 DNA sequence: TGTGCCAGCAGTTGGAGCGCCGGGGAGCTGTTTTTT. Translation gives CASSWSAGELFF.

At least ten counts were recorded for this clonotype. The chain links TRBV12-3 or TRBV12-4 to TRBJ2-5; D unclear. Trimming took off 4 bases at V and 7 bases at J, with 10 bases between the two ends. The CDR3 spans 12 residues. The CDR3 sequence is CASSSDVRTQYF. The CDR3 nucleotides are TGTGCCAGCAGTTCCGACGTAAGGACCCAGTACTTC.

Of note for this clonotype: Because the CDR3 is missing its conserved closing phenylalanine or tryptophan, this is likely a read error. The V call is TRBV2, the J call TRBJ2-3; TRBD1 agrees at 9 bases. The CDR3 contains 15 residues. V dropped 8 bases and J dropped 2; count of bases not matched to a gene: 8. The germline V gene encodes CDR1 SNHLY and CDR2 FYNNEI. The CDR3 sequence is CASGPDRGITDTQYS. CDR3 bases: TGTGCCAGCGGACCGGACAGGGGTATCACAGATACGCAGTATTCT.

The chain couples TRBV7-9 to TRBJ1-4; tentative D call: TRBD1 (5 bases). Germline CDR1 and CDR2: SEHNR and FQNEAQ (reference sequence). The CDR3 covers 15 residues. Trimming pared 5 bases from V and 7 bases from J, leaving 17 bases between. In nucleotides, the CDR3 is TGTGCCAGCAGCCCCATGATCAGGGCCTTTGAAAAACTGTTTTTT. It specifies CASSPMIRAFEKLFF.

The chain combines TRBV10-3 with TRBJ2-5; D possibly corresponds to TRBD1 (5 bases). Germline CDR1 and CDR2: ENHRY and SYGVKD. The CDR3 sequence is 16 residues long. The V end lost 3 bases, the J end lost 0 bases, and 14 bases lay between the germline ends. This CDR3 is CAISDPSGWYQETQYF. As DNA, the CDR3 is TGTGCCATCAGTGACCCCTCAGGGTGGTACCAAGAGACCCAGTACTTC.

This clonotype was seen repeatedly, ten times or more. CDR3 sequence reads: CASSPGDSGANVLTF. As DNA, the CDR3 is TGTGCCAGCAGCCCTGGGGACTCTGGGGCCAACGTCCTGACTTTC. The chain carries TRBV12-3 or TRBV12-4 and TRBJ2-6; D is uncertain. V was cut by 6 bases and J by 0 bases, with 9 bases left in between. The CDR3 sequence is 15 residues long.

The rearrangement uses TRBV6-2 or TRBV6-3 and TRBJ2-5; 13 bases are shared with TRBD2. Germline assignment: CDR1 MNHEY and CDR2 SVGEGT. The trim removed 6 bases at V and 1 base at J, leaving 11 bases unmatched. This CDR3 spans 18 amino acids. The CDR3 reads CASSRRGTSGTIQETQYF. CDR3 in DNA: TGTGCCAGCAGCCGTAGGGGGACTAGCGGGACGATCCAAGAGACCCAGTACTTC.

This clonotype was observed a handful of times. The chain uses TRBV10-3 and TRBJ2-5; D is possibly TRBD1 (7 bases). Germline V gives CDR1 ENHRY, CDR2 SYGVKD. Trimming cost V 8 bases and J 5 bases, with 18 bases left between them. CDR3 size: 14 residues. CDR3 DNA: TGTGCCATCCGGGCGGGACAGTCGGGGGAGACCCAGTACTTC. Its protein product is CAIRAGQSGETQYF.

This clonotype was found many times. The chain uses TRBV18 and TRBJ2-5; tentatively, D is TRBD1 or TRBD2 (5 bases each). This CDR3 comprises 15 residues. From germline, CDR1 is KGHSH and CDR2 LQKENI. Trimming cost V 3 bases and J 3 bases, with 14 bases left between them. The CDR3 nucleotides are TGTGCCAGCTCACCCGAGGGACGGAGAGAAGAGACCCAGTACTTC. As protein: CASSPEGRREETQYF.

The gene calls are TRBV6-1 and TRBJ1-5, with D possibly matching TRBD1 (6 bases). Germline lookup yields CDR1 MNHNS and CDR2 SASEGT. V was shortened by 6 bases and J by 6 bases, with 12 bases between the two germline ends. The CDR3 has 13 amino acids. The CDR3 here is CASSKFRGQPQHF. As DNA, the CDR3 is TGTGCCAGCAGCAAATTCAGGGGTCAGCCCCAGCATTTT.

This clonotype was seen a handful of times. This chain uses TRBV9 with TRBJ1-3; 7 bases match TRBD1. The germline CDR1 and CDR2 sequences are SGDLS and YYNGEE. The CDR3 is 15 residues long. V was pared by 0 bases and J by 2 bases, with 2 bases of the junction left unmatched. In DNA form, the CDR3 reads TGTGCCAGCAGCGTAGGGCAGGGGGCTGGAAACACCATATATTTT. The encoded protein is CASSVGQGAGNTIYF.

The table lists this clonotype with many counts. Here the CDR3 reads CASSGPGQGATEAFF. In nucleotides, the CDR3 is TGTGCCAGCAGTGGTCCGGGACAGGGGGCCACTGAAGCTTTCTTT. This chain joins TRBV6-1 and TRBJ1-1; 12 bases are shared with TRBD1. V was clipped by 4 bases and J by 4 bases; unmatched bases: 4. The CDR3 runs 15 residues. Looked up from germline, CDR1 is MNHNS and CDR2 is SASEGT.

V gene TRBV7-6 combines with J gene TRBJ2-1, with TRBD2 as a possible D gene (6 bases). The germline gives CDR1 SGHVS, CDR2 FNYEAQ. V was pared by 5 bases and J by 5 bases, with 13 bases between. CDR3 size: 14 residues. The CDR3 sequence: CASSNTRRDNEQFF. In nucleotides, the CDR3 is TGTGCCAGCAGCAACACTCGGAGGGACAATGAGCAGTTCTTC.

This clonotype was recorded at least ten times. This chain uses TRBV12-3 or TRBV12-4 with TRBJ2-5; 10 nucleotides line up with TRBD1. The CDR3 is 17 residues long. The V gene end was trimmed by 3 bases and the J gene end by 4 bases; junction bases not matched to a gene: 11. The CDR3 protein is CASSFRTGGSLRETQYF. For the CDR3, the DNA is TGTGCCAGCAGTTTCAGGACAGGGGGTTCCCTCAGAGAGACCCAGTACTTC.

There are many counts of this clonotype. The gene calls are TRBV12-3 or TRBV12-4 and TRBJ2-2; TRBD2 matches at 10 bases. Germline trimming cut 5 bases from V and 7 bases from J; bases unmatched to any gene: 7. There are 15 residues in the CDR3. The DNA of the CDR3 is TGTGCCAGCAGTCCGGTAGCGGGGGGCGGCGGGGAGCTGTTTTTT. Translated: CASSPVAGGGGELFF.

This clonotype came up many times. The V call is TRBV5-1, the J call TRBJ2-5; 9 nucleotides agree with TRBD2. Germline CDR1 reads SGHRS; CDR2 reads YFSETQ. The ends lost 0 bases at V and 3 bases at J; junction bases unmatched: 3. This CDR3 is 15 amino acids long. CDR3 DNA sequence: TGCGCCAGCAGCTTGGAGGCGGGAGGGGAAGAGACCCAGTACTTC. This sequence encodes CASSLEAGGEETQYF.